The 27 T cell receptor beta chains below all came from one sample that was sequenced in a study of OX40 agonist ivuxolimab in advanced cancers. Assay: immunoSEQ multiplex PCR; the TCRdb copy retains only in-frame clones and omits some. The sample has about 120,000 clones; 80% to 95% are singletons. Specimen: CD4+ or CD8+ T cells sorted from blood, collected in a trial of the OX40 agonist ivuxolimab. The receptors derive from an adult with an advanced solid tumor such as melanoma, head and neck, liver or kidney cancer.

CDR3: CASSSRSGGYSTDTQYF. For the CDR3, the DNA is TGTGCCAGCAGCTCAAGATCCGGGGGCTACAGCACAGATACGCAGTATTTT. The V call is TRBV9, the J call TRBJ2-3, with D perhaps TRBD1 or TRBD2 (6 bases each). This CDR3 spans 17 amino acids. From germline, CDR1 is SGDLS and CDR2 YYNGEE. V lost 4 bases and J 0 bases, leaving 18 bases between the germline ends.

The CDR3 sequence is CASSPPLRTDTQYF. In DNA form, the CDR3 reads TGTGCCAGCTCACCACCCTTAAGAACAGATACGCAGTATTTT. This chain uses TRBV18 with TRBJ2-3, with D uncertain. The V gene's germline CDR1 is KGHSH and CDR2 LQKENI. V lost 0 bases and J lost 3, with 7 bases in between. This CDR3 spans 14 amino acids.

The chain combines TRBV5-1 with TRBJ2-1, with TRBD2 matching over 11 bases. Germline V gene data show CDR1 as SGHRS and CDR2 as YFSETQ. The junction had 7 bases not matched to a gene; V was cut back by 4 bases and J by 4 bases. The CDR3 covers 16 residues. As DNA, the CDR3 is TGCGCCAGCAGCCCCGGTGGGACTAGCGGATACAATGAGCAGTTCTTC. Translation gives CASSPGGTSGYNEQFF.

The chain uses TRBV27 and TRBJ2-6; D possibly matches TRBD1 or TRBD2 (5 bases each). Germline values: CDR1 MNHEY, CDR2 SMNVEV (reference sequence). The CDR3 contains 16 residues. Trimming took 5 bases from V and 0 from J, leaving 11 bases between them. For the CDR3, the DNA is TGTGCCAGCAGTAGAGGGGCGAGCTCTGGGGCCAACGTCCTGACTTTC. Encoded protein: CASSRGASSGANVLTF.

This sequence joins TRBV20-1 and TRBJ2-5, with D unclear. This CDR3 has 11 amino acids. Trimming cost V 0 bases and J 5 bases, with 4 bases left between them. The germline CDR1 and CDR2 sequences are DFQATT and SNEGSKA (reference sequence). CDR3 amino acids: CSARDVETQYF. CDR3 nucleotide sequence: TGCAGTGCTAGAGATGTGGAGACCCAGTACTTC.

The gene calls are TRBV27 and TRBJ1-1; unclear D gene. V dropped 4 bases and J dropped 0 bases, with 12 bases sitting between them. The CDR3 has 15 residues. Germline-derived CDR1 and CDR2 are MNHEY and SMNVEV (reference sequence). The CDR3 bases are TGTGCCAGCAGTTCACCGTCGGCCATGAACACTGAAGCTTTCTTT. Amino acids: CASSSPSAMNTEAFF.

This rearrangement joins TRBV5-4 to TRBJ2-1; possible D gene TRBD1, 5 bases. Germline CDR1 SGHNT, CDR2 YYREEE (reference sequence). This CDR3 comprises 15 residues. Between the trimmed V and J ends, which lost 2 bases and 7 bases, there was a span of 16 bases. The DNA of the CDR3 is TGTGCCAGCAGCTTTACGCAGGGTGTAAGGAATGAGCAGTTCTTC. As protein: CASSFTQGVRNEQFF.

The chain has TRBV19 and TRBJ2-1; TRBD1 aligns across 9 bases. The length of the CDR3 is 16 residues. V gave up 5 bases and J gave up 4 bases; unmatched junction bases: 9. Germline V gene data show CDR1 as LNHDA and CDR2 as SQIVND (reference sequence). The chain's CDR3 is CASSDHGTGYYNEQFF. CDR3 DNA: TGTGCCAGTAGTGATCACGGGACAGGGTATTACAATGAGCAGTTCTTC. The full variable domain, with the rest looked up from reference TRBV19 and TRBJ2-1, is DGGITQSPKYLFRKEGQNVTLSCEQNLNHDAMYWYRQDPGQGLRLIYYSQIVNDFQKGDIAEGYSVSREKKESFPLTVTSAQKNPTAFYLCASSDHGTGYYNEQFFGPGTRLTVL.

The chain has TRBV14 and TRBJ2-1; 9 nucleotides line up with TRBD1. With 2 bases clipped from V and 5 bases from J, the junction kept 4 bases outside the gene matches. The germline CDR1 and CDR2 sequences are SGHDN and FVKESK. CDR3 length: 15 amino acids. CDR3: CASSQPGQGNNEQFF. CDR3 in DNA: TGTGCCAGCAGCCAACCGGGACAGGGCAACAATGAGCAGTTCTTC.

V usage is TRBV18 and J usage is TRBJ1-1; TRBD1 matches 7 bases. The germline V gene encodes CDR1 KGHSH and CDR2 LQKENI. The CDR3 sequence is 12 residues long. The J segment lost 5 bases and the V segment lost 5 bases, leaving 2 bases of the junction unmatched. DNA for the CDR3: TGTGCCAGCTCAAAACAGGGGACTGAAGCTTTCTTT. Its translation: CASSKQGTEAFF.

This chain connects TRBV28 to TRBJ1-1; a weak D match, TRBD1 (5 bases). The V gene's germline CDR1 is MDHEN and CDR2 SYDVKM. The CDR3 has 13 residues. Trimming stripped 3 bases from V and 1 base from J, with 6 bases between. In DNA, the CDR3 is TGTGCCAGCAGTTTGGGGGGGAACACTGAAGCTTTCTTT. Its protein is CASSLGGNTEAFF.

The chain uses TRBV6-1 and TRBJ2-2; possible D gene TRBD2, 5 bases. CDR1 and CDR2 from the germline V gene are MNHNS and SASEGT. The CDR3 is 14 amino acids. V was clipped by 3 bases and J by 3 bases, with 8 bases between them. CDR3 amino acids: CASSDTGYTGELFF. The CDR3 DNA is TGTGCCAGCAGTGATACGGGGTACACCGGGGAGCTGTTTTTT.

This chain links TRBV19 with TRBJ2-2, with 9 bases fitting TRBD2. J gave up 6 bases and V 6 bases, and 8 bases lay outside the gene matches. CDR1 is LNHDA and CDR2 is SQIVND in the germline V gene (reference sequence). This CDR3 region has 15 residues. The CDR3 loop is CASRPTSGAPGELFF. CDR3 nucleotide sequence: TGTGCCAGTAGACCGACTAGCGGCGCCCCCGGGGAGCTGTTTTTT. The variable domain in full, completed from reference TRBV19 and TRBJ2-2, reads DGGITQSPKYLFRKEGQNVTLSCEQNLNHDAMYWYRQDPGQGLRLIYYSQIVNDFQKGDIAEGYSVSREKKESFPLTVTSAQKNPTAFYLCASRPTSGAPGELFFGEGSRLTVL.

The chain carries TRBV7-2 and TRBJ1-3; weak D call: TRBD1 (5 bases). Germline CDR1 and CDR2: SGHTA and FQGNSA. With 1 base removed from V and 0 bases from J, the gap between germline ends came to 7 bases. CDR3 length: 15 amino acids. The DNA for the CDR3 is TGTGCCAGCAGCTTAGGGGACCTCTCTGGAAACACCATATATTTT. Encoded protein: CASSLGDLSGNTIYF.

The CDR3 loop is CASSAAGGKNTEAFF. DNA of the CDR3: TGTGCCAGCAGCGCTGCAGGGGGGAAGAACACTGAAGCTTTCTTT. The V and J genes are TRBV9 and TRBJ1-1, with TRBD1 matching over 7 bases. V was clipped by 3 bases and J by 1 base; unmatched bases: 6. CDR3 length: 15 amino acids. The germline gives CDR1 SGDLS, CDR2 YYNGEE.

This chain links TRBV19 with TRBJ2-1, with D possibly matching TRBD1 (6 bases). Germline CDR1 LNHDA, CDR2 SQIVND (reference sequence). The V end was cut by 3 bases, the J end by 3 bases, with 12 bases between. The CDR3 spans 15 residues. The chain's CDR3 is CASSIRDTYYNEQFF. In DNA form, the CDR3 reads TGTGCCAGTAGTATCCGGGACACCTACTACAATGAGCAGTTCTTC.

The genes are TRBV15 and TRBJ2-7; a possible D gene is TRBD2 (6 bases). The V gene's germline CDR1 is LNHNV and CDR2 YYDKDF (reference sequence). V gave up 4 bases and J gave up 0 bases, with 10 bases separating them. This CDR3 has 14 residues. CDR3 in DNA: TGTGCCACCAGCAAGGGACTGAACTCCTACGAGCAGTACTTC. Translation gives CATSKGLNSYEQYF.

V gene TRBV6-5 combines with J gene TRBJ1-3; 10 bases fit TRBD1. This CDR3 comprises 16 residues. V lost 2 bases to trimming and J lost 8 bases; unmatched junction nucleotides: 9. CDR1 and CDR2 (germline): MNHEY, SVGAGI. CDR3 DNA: TGTGCCAGCAGTTACGCCCCCGGGACAGGGGAACACACCATATATTTT. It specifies CASSYAPGTGEHTIYF.

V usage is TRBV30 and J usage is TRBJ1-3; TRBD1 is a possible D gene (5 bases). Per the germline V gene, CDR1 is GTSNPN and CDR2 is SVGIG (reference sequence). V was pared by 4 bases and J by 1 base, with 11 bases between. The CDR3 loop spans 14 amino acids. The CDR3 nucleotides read TGTGCCTGGACCGGGACCGCTTCTGGAAACACCATATATTTT. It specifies CAWTGTASGNTIYF.

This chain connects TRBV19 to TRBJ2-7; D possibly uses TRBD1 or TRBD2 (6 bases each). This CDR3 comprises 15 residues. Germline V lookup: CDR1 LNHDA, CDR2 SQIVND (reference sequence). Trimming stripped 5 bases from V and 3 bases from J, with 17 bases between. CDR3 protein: CASSPRGRGDYEQYF. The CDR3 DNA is TGTGCCAGTAGTCCCCGGGGGCGCGGGGACTACGAGCAGTACTTC.

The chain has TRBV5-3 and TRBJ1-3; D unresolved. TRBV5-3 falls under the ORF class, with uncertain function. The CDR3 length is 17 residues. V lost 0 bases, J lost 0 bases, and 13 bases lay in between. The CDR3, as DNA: TGTGCCAGAAGCTTGGGTGGAAAAGATCTCTCTGGAAACACCATATATTTT. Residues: CARSLGGKDLSGNTIYF.

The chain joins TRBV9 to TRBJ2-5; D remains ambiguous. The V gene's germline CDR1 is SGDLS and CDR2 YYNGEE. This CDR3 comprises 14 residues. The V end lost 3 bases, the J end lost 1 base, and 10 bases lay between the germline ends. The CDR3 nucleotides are TGTGCCAGCAGCGCCCTAGAGACCCAAGAGACCCAGTACTTC. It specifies CASSALETQETQYF.

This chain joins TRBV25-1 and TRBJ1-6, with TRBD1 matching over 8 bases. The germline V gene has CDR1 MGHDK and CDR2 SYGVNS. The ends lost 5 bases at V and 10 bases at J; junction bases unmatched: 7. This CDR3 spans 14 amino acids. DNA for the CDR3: TGTGCCAGCAGTCCACGGACAGGGCCCTCACCCCTCCACTTT. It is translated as CASSPRTGPSPLHF.

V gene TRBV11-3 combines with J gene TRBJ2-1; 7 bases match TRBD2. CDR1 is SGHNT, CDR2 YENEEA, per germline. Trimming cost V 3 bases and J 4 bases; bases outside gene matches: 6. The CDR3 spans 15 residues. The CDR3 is CASSLAGVRYNEQFF. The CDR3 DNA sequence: TGTGCCAGCAGCTTGGCGGGAGTTAGGTACAATGAGCAGTTCTTC.

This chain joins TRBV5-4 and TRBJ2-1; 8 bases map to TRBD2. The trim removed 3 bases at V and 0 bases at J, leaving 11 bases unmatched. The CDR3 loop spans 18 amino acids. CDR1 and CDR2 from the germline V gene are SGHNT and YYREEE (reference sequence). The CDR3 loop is CASSSVGGAPSSYNEQFF. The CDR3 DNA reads TGTGCCAGCAGCTCAGTCGGGGGGGCCCCGAGCTCCTACAATGAGCAGTTCTTC.

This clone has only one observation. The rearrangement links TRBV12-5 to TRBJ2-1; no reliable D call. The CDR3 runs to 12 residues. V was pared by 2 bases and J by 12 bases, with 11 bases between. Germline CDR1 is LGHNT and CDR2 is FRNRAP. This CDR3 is CASGLSETWQFF. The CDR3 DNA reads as TGTGCTAGTGGTTTGAGTGAGACGTGGCAGTTCTTC.

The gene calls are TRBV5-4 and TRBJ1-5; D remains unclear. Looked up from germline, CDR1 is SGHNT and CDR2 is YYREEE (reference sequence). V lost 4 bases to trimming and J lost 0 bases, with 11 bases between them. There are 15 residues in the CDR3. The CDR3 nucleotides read TGTGCCAGCAGCCAAGACCCGAATAGCAATCAGCCCCAGCATTTT. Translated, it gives CASSQDPNSNQPQHF.